These 18 T cell receptor beta chains originate from one sample sequenced in a study of blood T cell repertoires in COVID-19. The assay was immunoSEQ multiplex PCR, and TCRdb's table has in-frame clones only and misses some. The data show some 250,000 clones, roughly four fifths seen once. Specimen: peripheral blood. The receptors were sampled from an older woman with active or convalescent COVID-19.

The J gene is TRBJ1-6, the V gene TRBV9; no definite D call. Germline lookup yields CDR1 SGDLS and CDR2 YYNGEE. Between the trimmed V and J ends, which lost 3 bases and 6 bases, there was a span of 4 bases. The CDR3 spans 12 residues. In DNA, the CDR3 is TGTGCCAGCAGCGCTGTTAATTCACCCCTCCACTTT. It codes for CASSAVNSPLHF.

This clone was seen a few times. The rearrangement links TRBV7-8 to TRBJ2-2; 9 nucleotides match TRBD1. V was clipped by 5 bases and J by 5 bases; unmatched bases: 12. The CDR3 is 17 amino acids. In germline, CDR1 is SGHVS, CDR2 FQNEAQ. CDR3 sequence: CASSASENRGRTGELFF. The DNA for the CDR3 is TGTGCCAGCAGCGCTTCGGAAAACAGGGGGCGGACCGGGGAGCTGTTTTTT. The variable domain in full, completed from reference TRBV7-8 and TRBJ2-2, reads GAGVSQSPRYKVAKRGQDVALRCDPISGHVSLFWYQQALGQGPEFLTYFQNEAQLDKSGLPSDRFFAERPEGSVSTLKIQRTQQEDSAVYLCASSASENRGRTGELFFGEGSRLTVL.

The chain couples TRBV9 to TRBJ2-7, with TRBD1 matching over 7 bases. V was pared by 0 bases and J by 0 bases, with 0 bases of the junction left unmatched. The germline V gene encodes CDR1 SGDLS and CDR2 YYNGEE. This CDR3 has 14 residues. The CDR3: CASSVGDSSYEQYF. In DNA form, the CDR3 reads TGTGCCAGCAGCGTAGGGGACAGCTCCTACGAGCAGTACTTC.

This chain links TRBV13 with TRBJ2-4; 13 positions match TRBD2. Germline lookup yields CDR1 PRHDT and CDR2 FYEKMQ (reference sequence). J gave up 0 bases and V 5 bases, and 4 bases lay outside the gene matches. The CDR3 runs 17 residues. In DNA, the CDR3 is TGTGCCAGCAGCGCGGGACTAGCGGGGAGAGCCAAAAACATTCAGTACTTC. Protein: CASSAGLAGRAKNIQYF.

Only one count was recorded for this clone. V is TRBV2 and J is TRBJ2-5; weak D call: TRBD1 (6 bases). V was cut by 6 bases and J by 0 bases, with 11 bases left in between. CDR1 is SNHLY, CDR2 FYNNEI, per germline. The CDR3 loop spans 14 amino acids. CDR3 region: CASRKTGYQETQYF. DNA for the CDR3: TGTGCCAGCAGGAAAACAGGGTACCAAGAGACCCAGTACTTC.

The chain carries TRBV18 and TRBJ1-1, with D possibly being TRBD1 (5 bases). Germline V lookup: CDR1 KGHSH, CDR2 LQKENI. Trimming left V 3 bases short and J 3 bases short, with 17 bases between. The CDR3 has 16 amino acids. The CDR3 spells CASSPPAGRGDTEAFF. In DNA, the CDR3 is TGTGCCAGCTCACCCCCGGCAGGGCGCGGGGACACTGAAGCTTTCTTT.

This clone was observed a few times. The V gene is TRBV3-1 (or the pseudogene TRBV3-2), the J gene TRBJ2-3; 11 bases line up with TRBD2. The trim removed 1 base at V and 0 bases at J, leaving 9 bases unmatched. The CDR3 extends over 19 amino acids. From germline, CDR1 is LGHDT and CDR2 YNNKEL (reference sequence). The CDR3 sequence is CASSQAQFLAGGSTDTQYF. CDR3 sequence (DNA): TGTGCCAGCAGCCAAGCTCAGTTCCTAGCGGGGGGTAGCACAGATACGCAGTATTTT.

The chain has TRBV4-1 and TRBJ1-6; no clear D. Germline values: CDR1 MGHRA, CDR2 YSYEKL. This CDR3 is built from 16 residues. Between the trimmed V and J ends, which lost 3 bases and 10 bases, there was a span of 19 bases. This chain's CDR3 is CASSHLTGVFPSPLHF. In DNA form, the CDR3 reads TGCGCCAGCAGCCACCTAACCGGGGTATTTCCGTCACCCCTCCACTTT.

The V gene is TRBV18, the J gene TRBJ2-5; 7 nucleotides match TRBD1. Trimming took 6 bases from V and 5 from J; bases not matched to a gene: 6. This CDR3 spans 13 amino acids. The V gene's germline CDR1 is KGHSH and CDR2 LQKENI. This CDR3 is CASSLGQMETQYF. The CDR3 DNA sequence: TGTGCCAGCTCCCTGGGACAGATGGAGACCCAGTACTTC.

The genes are TRBV3-1 (or the pseudogene TRBV3-2) and TRBJ2-5; 9 nucleotides agree with TRBD2. The CDR3 spans 15 residues. Trimming at V came to 1 base and at J to 4 bases, leaving 4 bases not matched to a gene. The V gene's germline CDR1 is LGHDT and CDR2 YNNKEL (reference sequence). CDR3 sequence reads: CASSQGGGAPETQYF. The CDR3 nucleotides are TGTGCCAGCAGCCAAGGCGGGGGGGCCCCAGAGACCCAGTACTTC.

V is TRBV5-5 and J is TRBJ2-3; TRBD1 matches 8 bases. The junction had 7 bases not matched to a gene; V was cut back by 0 bases and J by 1 base. The CDR3 is 17 residues long. Germline assignment: CDR1 SGHKS and CDR2 YYEKEE (reference sequence). The CDR3 is CASSLALAGGGTDTQYF. CDR3 sequence (DNA): TGTGCCAGCAGCTTGGCGCTGGCAGGGGGCGGCACAGATACGCAGTATTTT.

The J gene is TRBJ1-2, the V gene TRBV3-1 (or the pseudogene TRBV3-2); weak D call: TRBD1 (6 bases). The length of the CDR3 is 15 residues. CDR1 is LGHDT and CDR2 is YNNKEL in the germline V gene (reference sequence). V lost 1 base, J lost 7 bases, and 16 bases lay in between. As DNA, the CDR3 is TGTGCCAGCAGCCAAGGCCTGGCAGGGGCGGGTGGCTACACCTTC. It encodes CASSQGLAGAGGYTF.

Here the CDR3 reads CASRARLAAPFYTQYF. CDR3 sequence (DNA): TGTGCCAGCAGGGCGCGACTAGCGGCCCCCTTCTATACGCAGTATTTT. This chain links TRBV5-4 with TRBJ2-3; 9 bases fit TRBD2. The germline CDR1 and CDR2 sequences are SGHNT and YYREEE (reference sequence). The ends lost 5 bases at V and 7 bases at J; junction bases unmatched: 14. The CDR3 covers 16 residues.

The chain is built from TRBV4-3 and TRBJ2-2; D ambiguous. Germline loops: CDR1 LGHNA, CDR2 YSLEER. Trimming removed 2 bases from V and 0 bases from J, with 16 bases in between. This CDR3 is 18 amino acids long. In nucleotides, the CDR3 is TGCGCCAGCAGCCAACGTCACCGTGGCAGTTCGAACACCGGGGAGCTGTTTTTT. It yields the protein CASSQRHRGSSNTGELFF.

The chain has TRBV4-1 and TRBJ1-3, with 9 positions matching TRBD1. Germline V gives CDR1 MGHRA, CDR2 YSYEKL. The CDR3 covers 15 residues. The junction had 0 bases not matched to a gene; V was cut back by 1 base and J by 2 bases. The CDR3 region is CASSQGTGAGNTIYF. CDR3 DNA sequence: TGCGCCAGCAGCCAAGGGACAGGGGCTGGAAACACCATATATTTT.

The chain carries TRBV6-5 and TRBJ2-2, with D maybe TRBD2 (5 bases). Deletions cut 7 bases from V and 5 bases from J, with 11 bases between. The V gene's germline CDR1 is MNHEY and CDR2 SVGAGI. This CDR3 is built from 13 residues. The CDR3: CASTHRDTGELFF. The CDR3 DNA reads TGTGCCAGCACCCACCGGGATACCGGGGAGCTGTTTTTT.

This clone occurred a few times. The chain links TRBV28 to TRBJ1-5; TRBD1 agrees at 9 bases. The germline V gene encodes CDR1 MDHEN and CDR2 SYDVKM. The V and J ends lost 5 bases and 4 bases, in that order; junction bases with no gene match: 6. The CDR3 extends over 15 amino acids. Here the CDR3 DNA reads TGTGCCAGCAGTCAGACAGGGGGAGCGAATCAGCCCCAGCATTTT. Translation: CASSQTGGANQPQHF.

The chain has TRBV9 and TRBJ1-3, with a tentative D call TRBD1 (5 bases). Germline V gene lookup returns CDR1 SGDLS and CDR2 YYNGEE. Trimming pared 0 bases from V and 0 bases from J, leaving 7 bases between. This CDR3 contains 15 residues. The DNA for the CDR3 is TGTGCCAGCAGCGTAGACGGGGGCTCTGGAAACACCATATATTTT. This translates into CASSVDGGSGNTIYF.